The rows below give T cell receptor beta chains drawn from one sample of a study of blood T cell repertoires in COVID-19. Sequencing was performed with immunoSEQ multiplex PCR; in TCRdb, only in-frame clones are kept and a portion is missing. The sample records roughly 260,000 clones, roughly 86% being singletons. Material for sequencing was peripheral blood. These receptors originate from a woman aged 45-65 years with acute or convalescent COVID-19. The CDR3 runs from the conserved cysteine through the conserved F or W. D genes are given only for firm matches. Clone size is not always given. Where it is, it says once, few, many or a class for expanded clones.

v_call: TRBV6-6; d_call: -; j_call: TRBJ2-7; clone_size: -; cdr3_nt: TGTGCCAGCAGTTATGGCGGGCCCTACGAGCAGTACTTC; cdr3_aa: CASSYGGPYEQYF
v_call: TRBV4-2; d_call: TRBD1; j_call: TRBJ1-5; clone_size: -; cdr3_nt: TGTGCCAGCAGCCAAGCGGACAGGGATGTGGAGCCCCAGCATTTT; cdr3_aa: CASSQADRDVEPQHF
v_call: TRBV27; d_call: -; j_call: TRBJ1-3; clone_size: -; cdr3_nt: TGTGCCAGCAGTTTTCCAACCTCAGGTGGAAACACCATATATTTT; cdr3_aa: CASSFPTSGGNTIYF
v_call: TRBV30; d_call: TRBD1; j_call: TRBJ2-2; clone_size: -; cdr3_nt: TGTGCCTGGACCCGACAGGGGGCCAACACCGGGGAGCTGTTTTTT; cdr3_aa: CAWTRQGANTGELFF
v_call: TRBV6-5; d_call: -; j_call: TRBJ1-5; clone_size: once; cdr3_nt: TGTGCCAGCAGTTTAGGGGGAGGGCAGCCCCAGCATTTT; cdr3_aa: CASSLGGGQPQHF
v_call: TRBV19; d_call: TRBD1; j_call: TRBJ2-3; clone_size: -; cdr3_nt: TGTGCCAGTAGTTTCGACAGGGGGCTTACAGATACGCAGTATTTT; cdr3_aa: CASSFDRGLTDTQYF
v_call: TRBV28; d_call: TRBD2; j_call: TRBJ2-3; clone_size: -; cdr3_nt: TGTGCCAGCAGACTAGCGGGAGACACAGATACGCAGTATTTT; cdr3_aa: CASRLAGDTDTQYF
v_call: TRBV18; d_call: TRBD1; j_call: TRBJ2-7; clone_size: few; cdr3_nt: TGTGCCAGCTCACCAGGACAGGGATACTACGAGCAGTACTTC; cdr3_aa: CASSPGQGYYEQYF
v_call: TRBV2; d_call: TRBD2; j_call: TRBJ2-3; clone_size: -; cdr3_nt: TGTGCCAGCAGTCCCCTTAGCGGGAGAGGGGCAGATACGCAGTATTTT; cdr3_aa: CASSPLSGRGADTQYF
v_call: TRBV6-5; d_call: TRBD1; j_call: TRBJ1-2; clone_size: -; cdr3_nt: TGTGCCAGCAGTTCCATGACAGGGGGCGGAGGCTACACCTTC; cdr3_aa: CASSSMTGGGGYTF
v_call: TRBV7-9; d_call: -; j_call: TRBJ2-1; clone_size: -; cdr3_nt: TGTGCCAGCAGCTTGATGGCGGGCCACAATGAGCAGTTCTTC; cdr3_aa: CASSLMAGHNEQFF
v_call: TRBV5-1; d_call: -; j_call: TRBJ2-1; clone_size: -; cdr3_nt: TGCGCCAGCAGCTTGGCGACATCACCTGGGAATGAGCAGTTCTTC; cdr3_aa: CASSLATSPGNEQFF
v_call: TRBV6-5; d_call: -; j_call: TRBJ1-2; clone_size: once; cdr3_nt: TGTGCCAGCAGTCATGGGGGGGCTGGCTACACCTTC; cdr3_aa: CASSHGGAGYTF
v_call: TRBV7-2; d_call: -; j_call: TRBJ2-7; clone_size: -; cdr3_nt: TGTGCCAGCAGCTCCACACGTACCTACGAGCAGTACTTC; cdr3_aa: CASSSTRTYEQYF
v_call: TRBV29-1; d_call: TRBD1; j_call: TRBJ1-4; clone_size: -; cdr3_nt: TGCAGCGCATATAAGACAGGGGATGAAGAAAAACTGTTTTTT; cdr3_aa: CSAYKTGDEEKLFF
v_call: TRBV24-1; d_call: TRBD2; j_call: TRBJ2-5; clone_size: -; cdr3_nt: TGTGCCACCGCGTACGGGGCGGGAGCAGCAGAGACCCAGTACTTC; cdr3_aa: CATAYGAGAAETQYF
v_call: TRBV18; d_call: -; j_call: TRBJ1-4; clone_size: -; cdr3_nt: TGTGCCAGCGGGACTGACAATGAAAAACTGTTTTTT; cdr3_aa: CASGTDNEKLFF
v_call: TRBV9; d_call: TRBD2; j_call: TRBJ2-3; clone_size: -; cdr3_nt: TGTGCCAGCAGCGTAGGTACTAGCGGGACCACAGATACGCAGTATTTT; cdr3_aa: CASSVGTSGTTDTQYF
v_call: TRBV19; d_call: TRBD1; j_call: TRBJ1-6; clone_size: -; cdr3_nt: TGTGCCAGTAGTCGGCTCGACAGGGGAAAGGGTTCACCCCTCCACTTT; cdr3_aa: CASSRLDRGKGSPLHF
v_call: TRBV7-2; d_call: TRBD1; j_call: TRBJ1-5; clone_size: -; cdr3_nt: TGTGCCAGCAGCTTACGGGACAGGTTCCCAGGACCCCAGCATTTT; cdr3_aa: CASSLRDRFPGPQHF
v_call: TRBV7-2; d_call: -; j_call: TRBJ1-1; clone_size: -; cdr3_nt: TGTGCCAGCAGCTTAGGCCAGGGGAACACTGAAGCTTTCTTT; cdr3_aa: CASSLGQGNTEAFF
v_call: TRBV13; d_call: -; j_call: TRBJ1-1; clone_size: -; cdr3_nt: TGTGCCAGCAGCTTAGGGAGTGAAGCTTTCTTT; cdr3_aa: CASSLGSEAFF
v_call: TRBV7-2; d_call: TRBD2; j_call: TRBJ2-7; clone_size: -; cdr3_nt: TGTGCCAGCAGCTTAGTTGGGACTAGCGGTTTCTCCTACGAGCAGTACTTC; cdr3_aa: CASSLVGTSGFSYEQYF
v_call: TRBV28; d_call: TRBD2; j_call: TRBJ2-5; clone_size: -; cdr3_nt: TGTGCCAGCAGACCCGGGACTAGTTGGGAGACCCAGTACTTC; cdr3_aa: CASRPGTSWETQYF
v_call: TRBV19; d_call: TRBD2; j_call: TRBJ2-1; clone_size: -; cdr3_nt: TGTGCCAGTAGTATTGGTAGCGGGGGGAACAATGAGCAGTTCTTC; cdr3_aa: CASSIGSGGNNEQFF
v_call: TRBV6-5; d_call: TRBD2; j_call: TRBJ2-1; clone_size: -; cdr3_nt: TGTGCCAGCACCATAAGCGGGAGCAACAATGAGCAGTTCTTC; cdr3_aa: CASTISGSNNEQFF
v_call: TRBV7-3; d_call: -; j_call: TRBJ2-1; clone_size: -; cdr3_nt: TGTGCCAGCAGCTTCTTGGGACATCCGAGCTCCTACAATGAGCAGTTCTTC; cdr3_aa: CASSFLGHPSSYNEQFF
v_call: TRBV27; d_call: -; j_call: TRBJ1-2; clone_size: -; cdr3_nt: TGTGCCAGACTCCAGGGTCCCCAATATGGCTACACCTTC; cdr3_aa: CARLQGPQYGYTF
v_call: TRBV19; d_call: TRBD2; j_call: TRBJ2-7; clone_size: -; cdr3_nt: TGTGCCAGTAGTCGCGGCCTAGCGGGCCCCTACGAGCAGTACTTC; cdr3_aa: CASSRGLAGPYEQYF
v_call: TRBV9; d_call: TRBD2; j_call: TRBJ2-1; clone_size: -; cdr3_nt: TGTGCCAGCAGCGTAGCCCCAGCGGGAGGTTTTAATGAGCAGTTCTTC; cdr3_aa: CASSVAPAGGFNEQFF
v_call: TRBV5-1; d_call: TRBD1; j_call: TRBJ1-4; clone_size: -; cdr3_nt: TGCGCCAGCAGCGATCCGGGACAGGGGAATGAAAAACTGTTTTTT; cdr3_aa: CASSDPGQGNEKLFF
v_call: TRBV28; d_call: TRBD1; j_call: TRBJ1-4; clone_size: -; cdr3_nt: TGTGCCAGCAGTTTAGGGACAGGGTTAAGCGAAAAACTGTTTTTT; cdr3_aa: CASSLGTGLSEKLFF
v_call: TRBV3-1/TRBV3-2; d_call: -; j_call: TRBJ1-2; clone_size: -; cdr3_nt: TGTGCCAGCAGCCAGGCAGGGTTTGGCTATGGCTACACCTTC; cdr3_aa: CASSQAGFGYGYTF
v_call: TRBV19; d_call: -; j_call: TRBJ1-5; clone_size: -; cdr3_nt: TGTGCCAGTAGTATATCCTGGCGGTCCAATCAGCCCCAGCATTTT; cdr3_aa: CASSISWRSNQPQHF
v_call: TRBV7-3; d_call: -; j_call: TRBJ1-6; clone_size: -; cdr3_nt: TGTGCCAGCAGCTCCAACCCTATCTGGGGGGATTCACCCCTCCACTTT; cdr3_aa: CASSSNPIWGDSPLHF
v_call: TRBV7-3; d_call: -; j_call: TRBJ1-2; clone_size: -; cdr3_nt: TGTGCCAGCAGCTTTGGGACTACCTATGGCTACACCTTC; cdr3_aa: CASSFGTTYGYTF
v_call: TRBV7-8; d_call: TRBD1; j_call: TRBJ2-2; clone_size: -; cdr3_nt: TGTGCCAGCAGCCCACCAGGGGGCACCGGGGAGCTGTTTTTT; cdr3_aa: CASSPPGGTGELFF
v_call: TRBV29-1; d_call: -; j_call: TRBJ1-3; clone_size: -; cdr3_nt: TGCAGCGCTCGACAGGAGTTCTCTGGAAACACCATATATTTT; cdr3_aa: CSARQEFSGNTIYF
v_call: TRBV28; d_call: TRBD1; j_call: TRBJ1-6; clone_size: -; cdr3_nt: TGTGCCAGCAGAACCAACAGGGGTGGAAATTCACCCCTCCACTTT; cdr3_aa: CASRTNRGGNSPLHF